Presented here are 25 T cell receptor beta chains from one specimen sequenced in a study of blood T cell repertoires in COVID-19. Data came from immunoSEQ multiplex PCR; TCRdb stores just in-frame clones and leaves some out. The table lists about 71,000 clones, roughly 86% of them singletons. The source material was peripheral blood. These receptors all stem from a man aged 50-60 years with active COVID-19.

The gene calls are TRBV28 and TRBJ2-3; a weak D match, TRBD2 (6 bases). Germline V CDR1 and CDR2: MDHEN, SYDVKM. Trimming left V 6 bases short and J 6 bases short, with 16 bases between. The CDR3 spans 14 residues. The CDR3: CASSRGKWGDTQYF. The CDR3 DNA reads TGTGCCAGCAGCCGCGGGAAGTGGGGCGATACGCAGTATTTT. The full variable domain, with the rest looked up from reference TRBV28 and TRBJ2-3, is DVKVTQSSRYLVKRTGEKVFLECVQDMDHENMFWYRQDPGLGLRLIYFSYDVKMKEKGDIPEGYSVSREKKERFSLILESASTNQTSMYLCASSRGKWGDTQYFGPGTRLTVL.

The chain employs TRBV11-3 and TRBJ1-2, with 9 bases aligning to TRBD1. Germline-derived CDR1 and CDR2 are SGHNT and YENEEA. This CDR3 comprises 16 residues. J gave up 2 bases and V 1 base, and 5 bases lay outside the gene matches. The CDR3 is CASSLGGTGLNYGYTF. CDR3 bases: TGTGCCAGCAGCTTAGGAGGGACAGGGCTGAACTATGGCTACACCTTC.

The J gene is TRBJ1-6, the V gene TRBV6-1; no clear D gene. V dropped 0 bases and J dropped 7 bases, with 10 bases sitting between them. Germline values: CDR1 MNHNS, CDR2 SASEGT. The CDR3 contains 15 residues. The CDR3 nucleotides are TGTGCCAGCAGTGAAGCCAGGACTGTGAATTCACCCCTCCACTTT. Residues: CASSEARTVNSPLHF.

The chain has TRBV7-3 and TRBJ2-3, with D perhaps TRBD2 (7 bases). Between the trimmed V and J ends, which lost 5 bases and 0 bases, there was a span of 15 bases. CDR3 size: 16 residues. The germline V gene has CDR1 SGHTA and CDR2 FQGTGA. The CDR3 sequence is CASSPIAGASTDTQYF. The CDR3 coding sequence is TGTGCCAGCAGCCCAATTGCGGGGGCCAGCACAGATACGCAGTATTTT.

The CDR3 here is CASSPDRGRASNGELFF. In nucleotides, the CDR3 is TGTGCCAGCAGCCCTGATAGGGGCAGGGCCTCTAACGGGGAGCTGTTTTTT. The chain carries TRBV7-3 and TRBJ2-2; D is possibly TRBD1 (5 bases). The V and J ends lost 5 bases and 7 bases respectively, with 23 bases between them. Germline CDR1 and CDR2: SGHTA and FQGTGA. This CDR3 is 17 amino acids long.

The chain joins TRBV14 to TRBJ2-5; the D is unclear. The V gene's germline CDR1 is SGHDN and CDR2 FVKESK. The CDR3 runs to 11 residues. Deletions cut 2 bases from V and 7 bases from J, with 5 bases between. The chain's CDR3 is CASSQRGTQYF. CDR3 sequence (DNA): TGTGCCAGCAGCCAACGAGGGACCCAGTACTTC.

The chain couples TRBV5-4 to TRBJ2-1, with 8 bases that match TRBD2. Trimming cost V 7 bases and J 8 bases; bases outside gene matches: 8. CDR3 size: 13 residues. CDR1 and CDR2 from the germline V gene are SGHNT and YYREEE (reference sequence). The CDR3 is CASGGSGRDEQFF. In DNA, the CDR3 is TGTGCCAGCGGGGGGAGCGGGAGAGATGAGCAGTTCTTC.

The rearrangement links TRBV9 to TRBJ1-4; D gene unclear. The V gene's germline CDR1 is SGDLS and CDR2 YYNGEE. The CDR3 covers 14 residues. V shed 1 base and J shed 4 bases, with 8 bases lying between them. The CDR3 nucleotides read TGTGCCAGCAGCGTAAACCAGTATAATGAAAAACTGTTTTTT. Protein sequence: CASSVNQYNEKLFF.

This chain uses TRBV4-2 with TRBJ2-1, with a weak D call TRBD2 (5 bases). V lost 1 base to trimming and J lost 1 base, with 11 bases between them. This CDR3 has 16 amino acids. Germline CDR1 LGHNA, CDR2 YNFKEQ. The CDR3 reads CASSQGSGGSYNEQFF. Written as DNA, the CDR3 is TGTGCCAGCAGCCAAGGAAGCGGAGGATCCTACAATGAGCAGTTCTTC.

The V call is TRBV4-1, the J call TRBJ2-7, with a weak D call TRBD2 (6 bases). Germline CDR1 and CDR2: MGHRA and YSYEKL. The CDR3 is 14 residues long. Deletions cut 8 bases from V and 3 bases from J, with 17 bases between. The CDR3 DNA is TGCGCCAGCGCAAGAGGGGCGGGGAGCTACGAGCAGTACTTC. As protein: CASARGAGSYEQYF.

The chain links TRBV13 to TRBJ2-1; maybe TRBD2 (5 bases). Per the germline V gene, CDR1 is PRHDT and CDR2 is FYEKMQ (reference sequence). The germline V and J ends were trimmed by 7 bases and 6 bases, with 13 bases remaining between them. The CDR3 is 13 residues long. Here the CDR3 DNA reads TGTGCCAGCACCCATTCCCTAGCCAATGAGCAGTTCTTC. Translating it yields CASTHSLANEQFF.

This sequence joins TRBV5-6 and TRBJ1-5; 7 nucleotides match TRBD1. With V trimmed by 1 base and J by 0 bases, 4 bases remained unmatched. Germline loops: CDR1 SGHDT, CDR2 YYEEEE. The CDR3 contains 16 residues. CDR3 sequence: CASSLQGQYSNQPQHF. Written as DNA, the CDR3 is TGTGCCAGCAGCTTGCAGGGACAGTATAGCAATCAGCCCCAGCATTTT.

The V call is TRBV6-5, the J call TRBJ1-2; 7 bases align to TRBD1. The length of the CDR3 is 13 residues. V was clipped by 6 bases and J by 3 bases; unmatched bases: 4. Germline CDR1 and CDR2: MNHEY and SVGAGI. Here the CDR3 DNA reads TGTGCCAGCAGCCCCGACAGGGACTATGGCTACACCTTC. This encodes CASSPDRDYGYTF.

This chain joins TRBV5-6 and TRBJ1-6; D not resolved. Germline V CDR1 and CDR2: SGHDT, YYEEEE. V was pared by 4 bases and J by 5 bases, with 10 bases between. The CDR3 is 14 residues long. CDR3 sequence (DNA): TGTGCCAGCAGCCGAGGTGCCCATAATTCACCCCTCCACTTT. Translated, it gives CASSRGAHNSPLHF.

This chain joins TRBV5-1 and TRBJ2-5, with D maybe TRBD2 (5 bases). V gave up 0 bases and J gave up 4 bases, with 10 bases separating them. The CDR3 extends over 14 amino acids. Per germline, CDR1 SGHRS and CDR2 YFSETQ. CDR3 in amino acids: CASSLVLGPETQYF. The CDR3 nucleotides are TGCGCCAGCAGCTTGGTACTAGGGCCAGAGACCCAGTACTTC. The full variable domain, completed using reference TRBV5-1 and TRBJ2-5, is KAGVTQTPRYLIKTRGQQVTLSCSPISGHRSVSWYQQTPGQGLQFLFEYFSETQRNKGNFPGRFSGRQFSNSRSEMNVSTLELGDSALYLCASSLVLGPETQYFGPGTRLLVL.

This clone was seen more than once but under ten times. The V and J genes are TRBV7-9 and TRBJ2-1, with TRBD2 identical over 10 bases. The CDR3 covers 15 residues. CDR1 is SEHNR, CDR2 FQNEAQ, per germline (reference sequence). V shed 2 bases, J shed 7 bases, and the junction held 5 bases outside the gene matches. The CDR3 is CASSLLAGAGNEQFF. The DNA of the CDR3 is TGTGCCAGCAGCTTACTAGCGGGAGCGGGGAATGAGCAGTTCTTC. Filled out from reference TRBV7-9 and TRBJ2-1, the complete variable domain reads DTGVSQNPRHKITKRGQNVTFRCDPISEHNRLYWYRQTLGQGPEFLTYFQNEAQLEKSRLLSDRFSAERPKGSFSTLEIQRTEQGDSAMYLCASSLLAGAGNEQFFGPGTRLTVL.

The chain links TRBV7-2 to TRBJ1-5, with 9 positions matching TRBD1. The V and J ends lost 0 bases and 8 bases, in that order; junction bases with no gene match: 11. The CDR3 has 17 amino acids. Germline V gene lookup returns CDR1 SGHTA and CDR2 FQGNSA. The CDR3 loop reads CASSLATQGARGKPQHF. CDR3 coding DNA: TGTGCCAGCAGCTTAGCAACACAGGGGGCGCGTGGTAAGCCCCAGCATTTT.

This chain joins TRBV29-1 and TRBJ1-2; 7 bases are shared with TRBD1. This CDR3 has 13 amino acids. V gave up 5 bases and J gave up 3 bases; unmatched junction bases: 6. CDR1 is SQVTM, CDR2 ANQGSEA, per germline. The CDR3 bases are TGCAGCGTTCAGGGCAGGGGGGACTATGGCTACACCTTC. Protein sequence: CSVQGRGDYGYTF.

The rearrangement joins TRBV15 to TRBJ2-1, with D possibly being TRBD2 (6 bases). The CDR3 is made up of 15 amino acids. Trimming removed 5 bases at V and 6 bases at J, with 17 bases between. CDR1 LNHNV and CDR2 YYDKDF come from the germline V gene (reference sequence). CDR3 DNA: TGTGCCACCAGCGGTGGGGGGTTAGCTTCCAATGAGCAGTTCTTC. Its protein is CATSGGGLASNEQFF.

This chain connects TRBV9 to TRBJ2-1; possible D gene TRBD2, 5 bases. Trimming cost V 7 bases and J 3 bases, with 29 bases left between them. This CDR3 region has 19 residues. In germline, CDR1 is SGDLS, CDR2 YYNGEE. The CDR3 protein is CASPWHNIEGDSDYNEQFF. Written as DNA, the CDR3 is TGTGCCAGCCCCTGGCATAATATAGAGGGAGACTCAGACTACAATGAGCAGTTCTTC.

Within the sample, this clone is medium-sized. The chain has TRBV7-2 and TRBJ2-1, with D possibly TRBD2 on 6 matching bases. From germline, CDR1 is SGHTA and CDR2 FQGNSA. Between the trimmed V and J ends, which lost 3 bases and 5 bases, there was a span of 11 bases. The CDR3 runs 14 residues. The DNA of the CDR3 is TGTGCCAGCAGCTTTGCGGGGCGAAACAATGAGCAGTTCTTC. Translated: CASSFAGRNNEQFF.

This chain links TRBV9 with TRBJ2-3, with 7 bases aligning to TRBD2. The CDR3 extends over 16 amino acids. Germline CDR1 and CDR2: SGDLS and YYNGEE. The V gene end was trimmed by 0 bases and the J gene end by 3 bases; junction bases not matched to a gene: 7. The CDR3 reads CASSVGTTSETDTQYF. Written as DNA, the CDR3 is TGTGCCAGCAGCGTAGGAACAACTAGCGAGACAGATACGCAGTATTTT.

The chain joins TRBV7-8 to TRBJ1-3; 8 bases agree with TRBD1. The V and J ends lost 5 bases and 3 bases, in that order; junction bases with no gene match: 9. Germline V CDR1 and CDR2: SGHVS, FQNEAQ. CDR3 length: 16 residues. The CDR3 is CASSPSQGAGGNTIYF. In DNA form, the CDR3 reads TGTGCCAGCAGCCCGTCCCAGGGGGCTGGTGGAAACACCATATATTTT. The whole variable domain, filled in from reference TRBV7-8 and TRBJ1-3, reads GAGVSQSPRYKVAKRGQDVALRCDPISGHVSLFWYQQALGQGPEFLTYFQNEAQLDKSGLPSDRFFAERPEGSVSTLKIQRTQQEDSAVYLCASSPSQGAGGNTIYFGEGSWLTVV.

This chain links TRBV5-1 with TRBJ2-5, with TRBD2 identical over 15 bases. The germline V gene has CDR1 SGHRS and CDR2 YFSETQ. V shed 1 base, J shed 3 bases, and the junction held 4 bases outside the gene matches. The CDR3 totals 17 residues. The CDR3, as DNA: TGCGCCAGCAGCTTGAGGACTAGCGGGAGGGCCAAAGAGACCCAGTACTTC. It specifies CASSLRTSGRAKETQYF.

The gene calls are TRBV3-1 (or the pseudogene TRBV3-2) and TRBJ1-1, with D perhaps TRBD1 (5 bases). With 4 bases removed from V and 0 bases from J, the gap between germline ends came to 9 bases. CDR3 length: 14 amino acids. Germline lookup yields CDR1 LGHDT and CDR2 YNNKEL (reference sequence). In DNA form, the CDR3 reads TGTGCCAGCAGCCCAGGGAACATGAACACTGAAGCTTTCTTT. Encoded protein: CASSPGNMNTEAFF.